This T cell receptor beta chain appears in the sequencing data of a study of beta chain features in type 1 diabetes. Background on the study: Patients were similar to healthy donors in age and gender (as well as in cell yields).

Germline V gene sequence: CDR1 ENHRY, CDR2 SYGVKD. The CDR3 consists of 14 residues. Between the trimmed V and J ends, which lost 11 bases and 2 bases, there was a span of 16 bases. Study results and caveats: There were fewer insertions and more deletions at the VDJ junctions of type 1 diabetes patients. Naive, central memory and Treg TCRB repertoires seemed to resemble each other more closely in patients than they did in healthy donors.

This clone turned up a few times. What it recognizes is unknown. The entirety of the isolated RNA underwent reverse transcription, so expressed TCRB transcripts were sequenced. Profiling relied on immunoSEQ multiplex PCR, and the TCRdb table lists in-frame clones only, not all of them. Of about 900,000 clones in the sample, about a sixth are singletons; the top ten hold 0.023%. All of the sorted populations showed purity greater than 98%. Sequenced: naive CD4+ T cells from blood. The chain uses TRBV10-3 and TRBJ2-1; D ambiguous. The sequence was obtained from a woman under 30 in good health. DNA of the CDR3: TGTGCCGCTGGAAGAGCTAGGGCCTACAATGAGCAGTTCTTC. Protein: CAAGRARAYNEQFF.